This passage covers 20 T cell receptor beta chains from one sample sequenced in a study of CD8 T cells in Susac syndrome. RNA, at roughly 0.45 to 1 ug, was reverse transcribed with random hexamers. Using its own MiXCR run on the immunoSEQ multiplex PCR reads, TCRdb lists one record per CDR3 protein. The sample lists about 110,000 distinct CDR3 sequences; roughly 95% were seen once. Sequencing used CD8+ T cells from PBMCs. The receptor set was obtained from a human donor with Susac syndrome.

This chain's CDR3 is CASGLGTGSEAFF. DNA for the CDR3: TGTGCTAGTGGTTTGGGTACAGGGTCTGAAGCTTTCTTT. The genes are TRBV12-5 and TRBJ1-1; perhaps TRBD1 as D (6 bases). V was pared by 1 base and J by 6 bases, with 9 bases between. Per germline, CDR1 LGHNT and CDR2 FRNRAP. This CDR3 contains 13 residues.

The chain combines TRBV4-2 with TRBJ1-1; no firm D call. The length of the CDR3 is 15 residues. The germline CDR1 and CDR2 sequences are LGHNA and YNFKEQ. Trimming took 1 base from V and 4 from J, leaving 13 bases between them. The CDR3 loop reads CASSQGGAGRTEAFF. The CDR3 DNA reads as TGTGCCAGCAGCCAAGGAGGCGCGGGTCGCACTGAAGCTTTCTTT.

CDR3 coding DNA: TGCGCCAGCAGCCAAGGGACTAACACTGAAGCTTTCTTT. Translation: CASSQGTNTEAFF. The rearrangement joins TRBV4-1 to TRBJ1-1, with D unresolved. V lost 1 base, J lost 2 bases, and 5 bases lay in between. The CDR3 is made up of 13 amino acids. From germline, CDR1 is MGHRA and CDR2 YSYEKL.

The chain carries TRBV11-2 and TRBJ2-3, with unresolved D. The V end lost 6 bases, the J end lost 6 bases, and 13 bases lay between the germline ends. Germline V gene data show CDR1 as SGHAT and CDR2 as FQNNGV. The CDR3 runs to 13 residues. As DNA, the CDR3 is TGTGCCAGCAGTCAGGCCTATGGGGATACGCAGTATTTT. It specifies CASSQAYGDTQYF.

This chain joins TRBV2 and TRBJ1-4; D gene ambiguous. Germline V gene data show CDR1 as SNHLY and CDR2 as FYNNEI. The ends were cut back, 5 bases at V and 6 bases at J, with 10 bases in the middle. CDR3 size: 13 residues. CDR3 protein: CASSNREDEKLFF. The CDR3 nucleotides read TGTGCCAGCAGTAATCGTGAAGATGAAAAACTGTTTTTT. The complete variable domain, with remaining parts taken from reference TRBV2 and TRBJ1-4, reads EPEVTQTPSHQVTQMGQEVILRCVPISNHLYFYWYRQILGQKVEFLVSFYNNEISEKSEIFDDQFSVERPDGSNFTLKIRSTKLEDSAMYFCASSNREDEKLFFGSGTQLSVL.

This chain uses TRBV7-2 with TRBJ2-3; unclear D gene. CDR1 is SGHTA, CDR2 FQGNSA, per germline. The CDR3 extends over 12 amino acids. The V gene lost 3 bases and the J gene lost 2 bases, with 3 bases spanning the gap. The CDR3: CASSFYTDTQYF. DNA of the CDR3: TGTGCCAGCAGCTTTTACACAGATACGCAGTATTTT.

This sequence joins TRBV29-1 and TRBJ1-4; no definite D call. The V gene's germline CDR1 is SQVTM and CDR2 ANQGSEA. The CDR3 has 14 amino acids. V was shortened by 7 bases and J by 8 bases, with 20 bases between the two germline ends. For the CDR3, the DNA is TGCAGCGCCCACCCGGGGAGTCAAGGAGAAAAACTGTTTTTT. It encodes CSAHPGSQGEKLFF.

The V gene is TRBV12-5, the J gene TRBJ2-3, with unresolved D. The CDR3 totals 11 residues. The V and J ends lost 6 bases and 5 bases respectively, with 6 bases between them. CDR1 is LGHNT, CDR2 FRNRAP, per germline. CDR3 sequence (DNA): TGTGCTAGTGGCCCAGGAGATACGCAGTATTTT. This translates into CASGPGDTQYF.

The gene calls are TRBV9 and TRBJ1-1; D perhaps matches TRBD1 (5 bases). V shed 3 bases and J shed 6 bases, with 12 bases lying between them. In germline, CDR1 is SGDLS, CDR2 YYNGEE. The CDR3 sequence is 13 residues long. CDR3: CASSGGDYAEAFF. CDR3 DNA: TGTGCCAGCAGCGGGGGGGATTACGCTGAAGCTTTCTTT.

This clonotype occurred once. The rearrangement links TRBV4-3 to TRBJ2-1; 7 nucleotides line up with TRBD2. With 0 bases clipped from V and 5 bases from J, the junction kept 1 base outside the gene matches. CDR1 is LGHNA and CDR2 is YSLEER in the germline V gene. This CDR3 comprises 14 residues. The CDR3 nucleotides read TGCGCCAGCAGCCAAGATCGGGGGGACAATGAGCAGTTCTTC. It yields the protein CASSQDRGDNEQFF.

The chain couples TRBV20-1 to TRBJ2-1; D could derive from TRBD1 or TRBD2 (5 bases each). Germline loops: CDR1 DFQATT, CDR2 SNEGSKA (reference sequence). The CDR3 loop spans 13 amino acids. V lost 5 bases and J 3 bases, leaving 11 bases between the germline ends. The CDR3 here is CSALGAGYNEQFF. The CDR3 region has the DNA TGCAGTGCTCTAGGGGCGGGCTACAATGAGCAGTTCTTC.

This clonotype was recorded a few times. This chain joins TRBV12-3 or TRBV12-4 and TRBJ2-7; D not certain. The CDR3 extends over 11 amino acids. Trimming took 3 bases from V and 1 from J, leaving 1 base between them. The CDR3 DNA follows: TGTGCCAGCAGTTTTTCCTACGAGCAGTACTTC. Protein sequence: CASSFSYEQYF.

The CDR3 bases are TGTGCCAGTAGTATAGAGACAGACCGACGGAACTATGGCTACACCTTC. Protein: CASSIETDRRNYGYTF. The chain employs TRBV19 and TRBJ1-2, with D possibly matching TRBD1 (5 bases). This CDR3 has 16 residues. Germline CDR1 reads LNHDA; CDR2 reads SQIVND (reference sequence). V was shortened by 0 bases and J by 2 bases, with 13 bases between the two germline ends.

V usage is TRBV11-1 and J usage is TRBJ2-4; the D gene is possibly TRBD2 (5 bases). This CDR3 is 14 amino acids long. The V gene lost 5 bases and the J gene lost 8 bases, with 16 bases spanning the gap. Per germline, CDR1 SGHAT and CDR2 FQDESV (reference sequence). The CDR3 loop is CASSPDLALDIQYF. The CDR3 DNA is TGTGCCAGCAGCCCGGACTTAGCTCTGGACATTCAGTACTTC.

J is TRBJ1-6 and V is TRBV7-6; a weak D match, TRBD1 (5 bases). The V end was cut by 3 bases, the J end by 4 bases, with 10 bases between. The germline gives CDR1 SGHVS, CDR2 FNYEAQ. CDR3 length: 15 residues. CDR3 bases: TGTGCCAGCAGCTTGGAGGGGCAGTATAATTCACCCCTCCACTTT. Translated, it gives CASSLEGQYNSPLHF. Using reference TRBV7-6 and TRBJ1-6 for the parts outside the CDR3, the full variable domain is GAGVSQSPRYKVTKRGQDVALRCDPISGHVSLYWYRQALGQGPEFLTYFNYEAQQDKSGLPNDRFSAERPEGSISTLTIQRTEQRDSAMYRCASSLEGQYNSPLHFGNGTRLTVT.

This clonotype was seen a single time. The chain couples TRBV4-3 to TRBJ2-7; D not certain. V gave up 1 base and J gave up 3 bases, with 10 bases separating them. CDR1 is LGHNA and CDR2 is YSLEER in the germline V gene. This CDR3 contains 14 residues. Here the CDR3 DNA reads TGCGCCAGCAGCCAAGGCCCCGTGGGCTACGAGCAGTACTTC. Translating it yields CASSQGPVGYEQYF.

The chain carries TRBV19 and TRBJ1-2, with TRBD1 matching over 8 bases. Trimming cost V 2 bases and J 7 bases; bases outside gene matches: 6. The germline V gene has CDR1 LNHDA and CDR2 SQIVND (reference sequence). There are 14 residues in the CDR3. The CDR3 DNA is TGTGCCAGTAGTATAAGTACGACAGGGGTTGGCTACACCTTC. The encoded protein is CASSISTTGVGYTF.

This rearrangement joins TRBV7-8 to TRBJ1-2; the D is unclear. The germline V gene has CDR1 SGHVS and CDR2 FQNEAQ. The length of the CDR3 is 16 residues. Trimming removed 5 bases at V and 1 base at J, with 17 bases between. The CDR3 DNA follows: TGTGCCAGCAGCGTCGCGAATGCGGCGGATAACTATGGCTACACCTTC. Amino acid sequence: CASSVANAADNYGYTF.

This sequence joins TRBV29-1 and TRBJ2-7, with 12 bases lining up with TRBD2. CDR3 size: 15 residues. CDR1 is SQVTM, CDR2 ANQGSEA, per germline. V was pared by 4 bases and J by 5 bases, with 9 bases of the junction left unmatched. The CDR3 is CSVVPSGGAMDEQYF. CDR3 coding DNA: TGCAGCGTTGTTCCTAGCGGGGGGGCGATGGACGAGCAGTACTTC.

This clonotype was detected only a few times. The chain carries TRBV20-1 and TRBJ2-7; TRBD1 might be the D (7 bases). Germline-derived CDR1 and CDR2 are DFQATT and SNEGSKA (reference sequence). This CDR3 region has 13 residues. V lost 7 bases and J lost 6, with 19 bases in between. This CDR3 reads CSGRGQRGSEQYF. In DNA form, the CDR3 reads TGCAGTGGGAGGGGACAGCGAGGAAGCGAGCAGTACTTC.